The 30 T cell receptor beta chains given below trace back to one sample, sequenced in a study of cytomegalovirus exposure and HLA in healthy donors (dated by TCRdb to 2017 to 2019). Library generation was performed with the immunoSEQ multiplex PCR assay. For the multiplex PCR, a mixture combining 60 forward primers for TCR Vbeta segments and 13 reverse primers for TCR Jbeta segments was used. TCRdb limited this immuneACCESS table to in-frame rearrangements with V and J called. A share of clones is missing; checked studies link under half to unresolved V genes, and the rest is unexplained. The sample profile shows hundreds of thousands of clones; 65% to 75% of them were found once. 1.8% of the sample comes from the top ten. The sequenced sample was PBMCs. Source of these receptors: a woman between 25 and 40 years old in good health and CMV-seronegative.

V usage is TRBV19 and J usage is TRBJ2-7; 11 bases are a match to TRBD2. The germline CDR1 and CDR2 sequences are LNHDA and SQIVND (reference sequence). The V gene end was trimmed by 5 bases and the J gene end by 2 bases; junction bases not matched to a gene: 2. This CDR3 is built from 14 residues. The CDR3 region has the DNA TGTGCCAGTAGTCCGGGACTAGCGGCCTACGAGCAGTACTTC. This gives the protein CASSPGLAAYEQYF.

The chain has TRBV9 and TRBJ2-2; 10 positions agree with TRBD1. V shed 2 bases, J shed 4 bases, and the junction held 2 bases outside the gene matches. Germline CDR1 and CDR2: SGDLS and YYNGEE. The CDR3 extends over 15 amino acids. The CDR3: CASSVRDRGTGELFF. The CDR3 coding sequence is TGTGCCAGCAGCGTCCGGGACAGGGGCACCGGGGAGCTGTTTTTT.

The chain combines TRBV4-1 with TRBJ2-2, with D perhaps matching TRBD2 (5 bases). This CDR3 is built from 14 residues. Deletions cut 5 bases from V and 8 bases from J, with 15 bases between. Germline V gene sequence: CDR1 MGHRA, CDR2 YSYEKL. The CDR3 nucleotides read TGCGCCAGCAGCTTCTCCGCGGGTCCAGGGGAGCTGTTTTTT. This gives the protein CASSFSAGPGELFF.

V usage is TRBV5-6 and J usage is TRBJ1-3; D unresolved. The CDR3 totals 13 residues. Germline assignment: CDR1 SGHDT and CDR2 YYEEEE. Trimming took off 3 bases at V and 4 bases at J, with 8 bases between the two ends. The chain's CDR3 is CASSYPGGNTIYF. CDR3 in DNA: TGTGCCAGCAGCTACCCAGGCGGAAACACCATATATTTT.

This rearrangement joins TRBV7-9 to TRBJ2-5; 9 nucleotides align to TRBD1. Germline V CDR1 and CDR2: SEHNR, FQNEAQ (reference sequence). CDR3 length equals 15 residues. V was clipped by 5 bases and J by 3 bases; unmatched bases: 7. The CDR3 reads CASSPGQGGKETQYF. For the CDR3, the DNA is TGTGCCAGCAGCCCGGGACAGGGAGGAAAAGAGACCCAGTACTTC.

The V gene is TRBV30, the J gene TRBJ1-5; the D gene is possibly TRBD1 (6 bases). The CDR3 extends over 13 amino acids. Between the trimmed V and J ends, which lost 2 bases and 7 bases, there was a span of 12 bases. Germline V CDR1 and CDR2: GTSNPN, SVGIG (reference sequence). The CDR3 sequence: CAWSTKGGQPQHF. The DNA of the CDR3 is TGTGCCTGGAGTACCAAGGGGGGGCAGCCCCAGCATTTT. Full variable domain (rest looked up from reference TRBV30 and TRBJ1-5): SQTIHQWPATLVQPVGSPLSLECTVEGTSNPNLYWYRQAAGRGLQLLFYSVGIGQISSEVPQNLSASRPQDRQFILSSKKLLLSDSGFYLCAWSTKGGQPQHFGDGTRLSIL.

CDR3 sequence reads: CSVDPGRGPRYNEQFF. The CDR3 DNA reads as TGCAGCGTTGACCCAGGAAGGGGCCCCAGGTACAATGAGCAGTTCTTC. The rearrangement links TRBV29-1 to TRBJ2-1, with D possibly matching TRBD1 (5 bases). The CDR3 loop spans 16 amino acids. Germline CDR1 reads SQVTM; CDR2 reads ANQGSEA. Deletions cut 3 bases from V and 4 bases from J, with 19 bases between.

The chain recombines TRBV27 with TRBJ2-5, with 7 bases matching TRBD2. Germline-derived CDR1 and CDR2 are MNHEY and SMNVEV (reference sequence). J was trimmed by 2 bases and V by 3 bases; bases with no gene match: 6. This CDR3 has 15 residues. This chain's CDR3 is CASSFGSGGQETQYF. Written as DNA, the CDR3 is TGTGCCAGCAGTTTTGGGTCGGGGGGACAAGAGACCCAGTACTTC.

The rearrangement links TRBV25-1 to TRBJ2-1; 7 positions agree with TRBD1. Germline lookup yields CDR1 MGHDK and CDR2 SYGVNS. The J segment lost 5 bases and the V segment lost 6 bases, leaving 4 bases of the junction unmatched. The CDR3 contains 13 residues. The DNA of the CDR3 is TGTGCCAGCAGGACAGGGTATCACAATGAGCAGTTCTTC. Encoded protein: CASRTGYHNEQFF.

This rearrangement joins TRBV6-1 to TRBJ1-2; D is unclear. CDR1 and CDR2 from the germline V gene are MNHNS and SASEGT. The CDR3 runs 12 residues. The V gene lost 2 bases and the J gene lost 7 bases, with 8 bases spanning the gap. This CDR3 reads CASSESRFGYTF. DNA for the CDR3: TGTGCCAGCAGTGAATCCCGGTTTGGCTACACCTTC.

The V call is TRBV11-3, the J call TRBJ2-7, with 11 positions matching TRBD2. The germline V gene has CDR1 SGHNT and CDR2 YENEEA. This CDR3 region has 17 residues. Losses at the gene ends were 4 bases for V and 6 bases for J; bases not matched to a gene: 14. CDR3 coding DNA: TGTGCCAGCAGCTACAATAGCGGGGGGGGCCACAACTCCGAGCAGTACTTC. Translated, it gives CASSYNSGGGHNSEQYF.

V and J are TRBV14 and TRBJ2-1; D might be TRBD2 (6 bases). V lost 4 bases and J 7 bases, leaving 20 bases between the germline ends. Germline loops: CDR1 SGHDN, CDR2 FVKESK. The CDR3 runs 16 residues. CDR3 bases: TGTGCCAGCAGCCGAGATCTGGCGGGGTACGCAAATGAGCAGTTCTTC. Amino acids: CASSRDLAGYANEQFF. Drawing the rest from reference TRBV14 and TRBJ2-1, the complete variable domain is EAGVTQFPSHSVIEKGQTVTLRCDPISGHDNLYWYRRVMGKEIKFLLHFVKESKQDESGMPNNRFLAERTGGTYSTLKVQPAELEDSGVYFCASSRDLAGYANEQFFGPGTRLTVL.

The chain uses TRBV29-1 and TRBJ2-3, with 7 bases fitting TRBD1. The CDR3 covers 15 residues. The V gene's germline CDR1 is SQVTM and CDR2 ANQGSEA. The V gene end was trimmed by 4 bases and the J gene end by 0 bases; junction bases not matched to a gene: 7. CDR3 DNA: TGCAGCGTTGGGAGAGGGGGCCTGAGCACAGATACGCAGTATTTT. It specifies CSVGRGGLSTDTQYF.

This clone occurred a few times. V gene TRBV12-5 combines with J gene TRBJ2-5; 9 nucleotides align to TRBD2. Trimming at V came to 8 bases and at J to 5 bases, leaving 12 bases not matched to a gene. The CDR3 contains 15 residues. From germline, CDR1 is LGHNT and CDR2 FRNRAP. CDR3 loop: CASQLAGSLGETQYF. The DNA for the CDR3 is TGTGCTAGTCAACTAGCGGGCTCTCTGGGGGAGACCCAGTACTTC.

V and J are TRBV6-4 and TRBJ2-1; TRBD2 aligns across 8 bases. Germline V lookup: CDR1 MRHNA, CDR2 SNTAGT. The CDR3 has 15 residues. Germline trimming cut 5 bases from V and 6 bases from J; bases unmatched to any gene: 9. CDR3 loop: CASSTSRAGANEQFF. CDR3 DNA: TGTGCCAGCAGTACGTCTAGAGCGGGGGCCAATGAGCAGTTCTTC.

The CDR3 loop is CASSPGTGEDYGYTF. CDR3 nucleotide sequence: TGCGCCAGCAGTCCGGGGACAGGGGAGGACTATGGCTACACCTTC. V is TRBV23-1 and J is TRBJ1-2; 10 nucleotides line up with TRBD1. TRBV23-1 is treated as an ORF (open reading frame) with a function not yet certain. The CDR3 runs 15 residues. After removal of 4 bases from V and 3 bases from J, the junction contained 5 bases not matched to a gene.

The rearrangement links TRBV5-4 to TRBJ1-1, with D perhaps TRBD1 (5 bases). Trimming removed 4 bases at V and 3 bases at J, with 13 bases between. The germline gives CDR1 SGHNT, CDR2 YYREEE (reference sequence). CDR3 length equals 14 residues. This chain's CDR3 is CASSPRRGDTEAFF. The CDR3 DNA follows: TGTGCCAGCAGCCCCAGGCGGGGGGACACTGAAGCTTTCTTT.

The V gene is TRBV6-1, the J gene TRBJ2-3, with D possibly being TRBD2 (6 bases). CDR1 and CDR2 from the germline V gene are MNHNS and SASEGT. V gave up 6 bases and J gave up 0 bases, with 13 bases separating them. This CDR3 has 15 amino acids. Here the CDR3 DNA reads TGTGCCAGCAGCAACGCCGGGACTAGCACAGATACGCAGTATTTT. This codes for CASSNAGTSTDTQYF.

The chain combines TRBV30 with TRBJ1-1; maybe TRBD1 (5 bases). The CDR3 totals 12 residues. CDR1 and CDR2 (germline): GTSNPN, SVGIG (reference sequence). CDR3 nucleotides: TGTGGGGCCGGCAGGGCGAACACTGAAGCTTTCTTT. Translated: CGAGRANTEAFF.

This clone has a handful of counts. CDR3 sequence reads: CASSLGLSSGLTYEQYF. In nucleotides, the CDR3 is TGCGCCAGCAGCTTGGGTCTCTCTAGCGGGCTTACCTACGAGCAGTACTTC. V usage is TRBV5-1 and J usage is TRBJ2-7; TRBD2 agrees at 8 bases. The trim removed 0 bases at V and 2 bases at J, leaving 10 bases unmatched. Germline values: CDR1 SGHRS, CDR2 YFSETQ. CDR3 length: 17 residues.

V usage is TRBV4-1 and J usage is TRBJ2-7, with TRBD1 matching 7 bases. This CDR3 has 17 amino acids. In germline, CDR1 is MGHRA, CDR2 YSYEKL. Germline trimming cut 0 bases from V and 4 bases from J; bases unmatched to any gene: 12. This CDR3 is CASSQEVVGDRAYEQYF. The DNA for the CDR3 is TGCGCCAGCAGCCAAGAAGTAGTAGGAGACAGGGCTTACGAGCAGTACTTC.

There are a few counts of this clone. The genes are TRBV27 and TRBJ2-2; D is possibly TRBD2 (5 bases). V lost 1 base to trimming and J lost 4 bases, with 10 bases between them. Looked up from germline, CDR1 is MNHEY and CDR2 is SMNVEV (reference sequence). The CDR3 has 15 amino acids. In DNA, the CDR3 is TGTGCCAGCAGTTTATTCGGGGATCTCACCGGGGAGCTGTTTTTT. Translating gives CASSLFGDLTGELFF.

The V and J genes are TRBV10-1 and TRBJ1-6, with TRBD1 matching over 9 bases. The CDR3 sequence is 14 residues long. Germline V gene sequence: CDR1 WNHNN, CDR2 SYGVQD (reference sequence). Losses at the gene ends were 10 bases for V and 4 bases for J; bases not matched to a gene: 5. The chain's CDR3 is CATQGAPYNSPLHF. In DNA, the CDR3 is TGCGCCACACAGGGGGCCCCATATAATTCACCCCTCCACTTT.

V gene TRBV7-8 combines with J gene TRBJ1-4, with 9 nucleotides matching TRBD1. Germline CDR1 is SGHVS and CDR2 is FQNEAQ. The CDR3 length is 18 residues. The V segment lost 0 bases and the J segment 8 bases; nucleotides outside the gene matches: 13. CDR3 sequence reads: CASSLAVPTGGAHEKLFF. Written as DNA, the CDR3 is TGTGCCAGCAGCTTAGCAGTCCCCACAGGGGGCGCCCACGAAAAACTGTTTTTT.

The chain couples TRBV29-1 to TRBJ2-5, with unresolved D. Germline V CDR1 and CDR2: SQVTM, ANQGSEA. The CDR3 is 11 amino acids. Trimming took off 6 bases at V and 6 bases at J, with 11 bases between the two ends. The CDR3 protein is CSVHSPQTQYF. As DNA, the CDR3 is TGCAGCGTCCATTCCCCCCAGACCCAGTACTTC. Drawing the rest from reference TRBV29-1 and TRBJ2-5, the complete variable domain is SAVISQKPSRDICQRGTSLTIQCQVDSQVTMMFWYRQQPGQSLTLIATANQGSEATYESGFVIDKFPISRPNLTFSTLTVSNMSPEDSSIYLCSVHSPQTQYFGPGTRLLVL.

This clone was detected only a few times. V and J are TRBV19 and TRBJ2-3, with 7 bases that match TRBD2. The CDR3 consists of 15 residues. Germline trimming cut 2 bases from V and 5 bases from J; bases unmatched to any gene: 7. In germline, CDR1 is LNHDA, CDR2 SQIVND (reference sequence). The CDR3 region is CASSIFRTSGDTQYF. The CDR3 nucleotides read TGTGCCAGTAGTATATTCCGGACTAGTGGAGATACGCAGTATTTT.

In DNA, the CDR3 is TGTGCCAGCAGCTACCCCCCCCTGGGAGACGAGCAGTACTTC. Its protein is CASSYPPLGDEQYF. The chain carries TRBV5-5 and TRBJ2-7, with D possibly being TRBD2 (5 bases). Germline assignment: CDR1 SGHKS and CDR2 YYEKEE (reference sequence). The CDR3 length is 14 residues. V lost 3 bases, J lost 5 bases, and 15 bases lay in between.

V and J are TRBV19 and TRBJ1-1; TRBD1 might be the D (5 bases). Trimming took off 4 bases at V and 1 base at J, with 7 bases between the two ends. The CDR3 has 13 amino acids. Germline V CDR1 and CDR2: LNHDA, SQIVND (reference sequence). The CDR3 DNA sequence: TGTGCCAGTAGTACCCAGGGGAACACTGAAGCTTTCTTT. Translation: CASSTQGNTEAFF.

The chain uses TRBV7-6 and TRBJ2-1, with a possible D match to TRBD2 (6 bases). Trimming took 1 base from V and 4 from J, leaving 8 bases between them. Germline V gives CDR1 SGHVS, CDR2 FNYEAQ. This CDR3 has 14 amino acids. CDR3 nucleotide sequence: TGTGCCAGCAGCTTAGGTGGACTATACAATGAGCAGTTCTTC. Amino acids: CASSLGGLYNEQFF.

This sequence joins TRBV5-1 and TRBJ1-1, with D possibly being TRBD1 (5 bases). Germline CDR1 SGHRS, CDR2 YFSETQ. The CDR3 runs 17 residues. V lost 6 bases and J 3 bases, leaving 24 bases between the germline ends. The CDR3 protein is CASTAGGSSPGDTEAFF. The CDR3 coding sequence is TGCGCCAGCACCGCGGGTGGGTCTTCTCCGGGGGACACTGAAGCTTTCTTT.